This TCR beta chain was identified in a study of shared clonotypes between healthy human individuals (dated by TCRdb to the early 2020s). About the investigation overall: A few men and a couple of women, aged 18 to 49 years, made up the cohort. Different laboratories and diverse techniques were used to prepare libraries and sequence TCR repertoires, to increase sequencing depth and limit assay-specific biases. The study deeply sequenced blood TCR repertoires of five healthy adults to estimate repertoire size and the extent of clonotype sharing between individuals. For each donor, three plates each were used for CD4 naive and CD4 memory, two plates were used for CD8 naive, and one plate was used for CD8 memory. Leukapheresis yielded between about 0.9 and 8.9 billion PBMCs per donor. Paper-wide results and their limitations: Approximately 4.8% of naive CD4, 3% to 4% of naive CD8, 2.3% of memory CD4, and about 0.4% of memory CD8 clonotypes were shared across a few donors. Because the study included only a small number of donors, the genetic and exposure-history diversity represented was limited. Compared with non-shared clonotypes, the clonotypes found in all four sorted-subset donors had higher generation probabilities. Even with the large sequencing depth, rarefaction of the sorted-subset datasets indicated that sequencing was incomplete. Based on pairwise subsampling, the degree of clonotype sharing among donors was expected to be affected by sequencing depth. Sampling was restricted to blood, and TCR repertoires in tissues likely differ from the TCR repertoires found in blood. Estimated clonotype richness was generally larger for naive than for memory subsets.

On this clone itself: Its antigen has not been determined. Base qualities are not provided; no much larger clone lies one nucleotide away.

The donors were healthy, HIV-negative adults who had no recently reported acute infections or vaccinations. Every donor was a Caucasian adult living in Nashville, Tennessee, USA. CD4+ T cells were enriched by magnetic negative selection, after which naive cells were positively selected on CD45RA and the negative fraction was taken as the memory subset. After blood collection by leukapheresis, PBMCs were isolated using Ficoll-Histopaque density gradient centrifugation and then cryopreserved in the vapor phase of liquid nitrogen. Purity and quantity of every magnetically sorted T cell population were checked by analytical flow cytometry. Each sorted fraction had its genomic DNA isolated and then quantified by UV absorbance on a Nanodrop 2000c. From the cysteine through the phenylalanine, the CDR3 covers 15 amino acids. Solely the CDR3 DNA is kept, with 45 bases framed from the first base. Ends trimmed: V by 1 base, J by 6 bases; bases unmatched to a gene: 7. The germline V gene (reference sequence) sets CDR1 to SEHNR and CDR2 to FQNEAQ.

Using the deep immunoSEQ assay, TCR CDR3 regions were amplified from genomic DNA by multiplex PCR. For each cell subset, the extracted genomic DNA was distributed evenly across all wells of several immunoSEQ 96-well plates, and each plate served as one replicate. For sorted subsets, around 200 ng genomic DNA, equal to 25,000 to 35,000 T cell genomes, was loaded into each replicate PCR. The purified libraries were quantified using a Qubit 3.0 fluorometer, sized with a Bioanalyzer 2100, and then quantified again using the KAPA Library Quantification kit. A separate single-read 150-cycle Illumina NextSeq 550 flow cell was used to sequence each immunoSEQ 96-well plate. The study's own analysis went as follows. Because the immunoSEQ output held only junctional sequences and lacked quality scores, the filtering could not match the filtering applied to full-length reads. Sequences were annotated with PyIR, a Python wrapper for IgBLAST v1.9, and V/J genes and CDR3 were assigned using IMGT germline references. Reads with weak V/J assignments (E-value above 1e-6), missing CDR3, stop codons, out-of-frame junctions, or ambiguous translated residues were removed. V3J clonotypes were defined as sequences sharing the same inferred V gene, J gene, and CDR3 amino acid sequence. The percentage overlap between two repertoires was calculated by dividing the number of shared unique clonotypes by the size of the smaller repertoire. Richness of each repertoire was evaluated using RTK rarefaction, the Chao1 estimator, and Recon v2.1 estimates of unobserved clonotypes. OLGA was used to compute generation probabilities for all TCRbeta clonotypes that the gDNA method yielded from a few donors. Here the immuneACCESS table is served through TCRdb, limited to in-frame sequences with V and J called. Missing clones are a known gap in these copies; in checked studies unresolved V genes cover under half, and the rest lacks a known reason. That table furnishes V, J and clone size, whereas the DNA furnished D and trimming. For this sample the table gives roughly 700,000 clones, of which about 74% were detected only once. The ten largest clones take up more than 1.5% of the sample.

The TCR comes from a woman in her twenties or thirties in good health. Sequences were obtained from memory CD4+ T cells sorted from blood. Explained via the paper, the cell subset or site label denotes: CD45RA-negative fraction. The receptor chain draws on TRBV7-9 and TRBJ2-7; 9 nucleotides in the junction match TRBD1. The CDR3 reads CASSLDRGRLFEQYF. The DNA reads TGTGCCAGCAGCTTAGACAGGGGGCGGCTTTTCGAGCAGTACTTC.